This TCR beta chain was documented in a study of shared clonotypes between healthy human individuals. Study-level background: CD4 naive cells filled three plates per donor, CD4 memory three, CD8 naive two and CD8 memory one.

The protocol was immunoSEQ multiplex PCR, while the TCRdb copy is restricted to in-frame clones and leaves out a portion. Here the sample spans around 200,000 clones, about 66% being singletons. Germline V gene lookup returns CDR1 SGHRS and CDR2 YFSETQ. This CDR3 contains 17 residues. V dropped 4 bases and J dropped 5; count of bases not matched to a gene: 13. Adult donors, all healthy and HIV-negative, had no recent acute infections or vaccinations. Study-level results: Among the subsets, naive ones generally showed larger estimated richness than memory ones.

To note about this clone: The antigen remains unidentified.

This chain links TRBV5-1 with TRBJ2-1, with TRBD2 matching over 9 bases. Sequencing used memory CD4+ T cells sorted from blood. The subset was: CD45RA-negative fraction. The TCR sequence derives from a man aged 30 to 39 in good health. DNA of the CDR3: TGCGCCAGCAGCCCTGGGGTACTACTAGCGGGTGACAATGAGCAGTTCTTC. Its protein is CASSPGVLLAGDNEQFF.